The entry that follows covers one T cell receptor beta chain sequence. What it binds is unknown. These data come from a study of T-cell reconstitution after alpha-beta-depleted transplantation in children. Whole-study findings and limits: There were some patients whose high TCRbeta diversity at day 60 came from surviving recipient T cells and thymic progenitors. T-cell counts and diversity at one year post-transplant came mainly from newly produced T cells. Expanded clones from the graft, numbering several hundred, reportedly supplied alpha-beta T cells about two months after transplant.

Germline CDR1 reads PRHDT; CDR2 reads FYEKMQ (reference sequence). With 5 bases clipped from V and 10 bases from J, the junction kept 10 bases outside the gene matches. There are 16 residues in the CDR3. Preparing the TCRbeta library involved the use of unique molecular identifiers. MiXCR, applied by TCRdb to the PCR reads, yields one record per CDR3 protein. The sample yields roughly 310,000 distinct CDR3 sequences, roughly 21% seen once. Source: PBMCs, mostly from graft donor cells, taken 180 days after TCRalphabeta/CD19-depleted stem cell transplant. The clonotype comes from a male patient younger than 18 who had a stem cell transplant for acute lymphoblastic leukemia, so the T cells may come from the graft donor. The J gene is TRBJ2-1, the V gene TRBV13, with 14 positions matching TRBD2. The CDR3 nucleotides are TGTGCCAGCAGCCAGGGACTAGCGGGAGAGGAAGGGGAGCAGTTCTTC. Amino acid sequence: CASSQGLAGEEGEQFF.